This T cell receptor beta chain originates from a study of graft-versus-host responses after intestinal transplantation. In the study overall: Multivisceral, liver-intestinal, or isolated intestinal grafts went to recipients.

Trimming shortened V by 0 bases and J by 4 bases, and 5 bases separated the two germline ends. CDR1 SGDLS and CDR2 YYNGEE come from the germline V gene. The CDR3 length is 13 residues. TCRdb's table, derived via immunoSEQ multiplex PCR, lists solely in-frame clones and lacks some. The sample consists of tens of thousands of clones, about 90% of them appearing once. Study results and limitations: GvH clones were found in recipient marrow; some appeared first in ileum or blood.

A note on this clone: As yet, its antigen is unknown.

The sample was PBMCs, taken 98 days after intestinal transplantation. The receptor comes from a human patient who received an intestinal transplant, so some T cells may come from the graft donor. The chain employs TRBV9 and TRBJ2-1, with no clear D. Here the CDR3 reads CASSVGIYNEQFF. CDR3 sequence (DNA): TGTGCCAGCAGCGTAGGTATTTACAATGAGCAGTTCTTC.